The 30 T cell receptor beta chains reported below all come from one sample, sequenced in a study of early T cells in non-severe SARS-CoV-2 infection. Using its own MiXCR run on the 5' RACE reads, TCRdb lists one record per CDR3 protein. Here the sample spans over 50,000 distinct CDR3 sequences, 10% to 15% being singletons. Sequencing used whole blood. These receptors all stem from an adult who was a healthcare worker with PCR-confirmed SARS-CoV-2 infection or an uninfected control (not recorded which).

This clonotype was seen only once. The rearrangement links TRBV7-9 to TRBJ2-2; possibly TRBD2 for D (6 bases). The V end lost 1 base, the J end lost 2 bases, and 8 bases lay between the germline ends. The CDR3 is 15 amino acids. From germline, CDR1 is SEHNR and CDR2 FQNEAQ (reference sequence). Written as DNA, the CDR3 is TGTGCCAGCAGCTTAGGCGGGGCCAACACCGGGGAGCTGTTTTTT. Translating it yields CASSLGGANTGELFF. The entire variable domain, with the rest obtained from reference TRBV7-9 and TRBJ2-2, is as follows: DTGVSQNPRHKITKRGQNVTFRCDPISEHNRLYWYRQTLGQGPEFLTYFQNEAQLEKSRLLSDRFSAERPKGSFSTLEIQRTEQGDSAMYLCASSLGGANTGELFFGEGSRLTVL.

Only a few counts were recorded for this clonotype. The chain has TRBV28 and TRBJ2-3; 7 bases line up with TRBD1. Looked up from germline, CDR1 is MDHEN and CDR2 is SYDVKM. The CDR3 is made up of 12 amino acids. V shed 11 bases, J shed 2 bases, and the junction held 4 bases outside the gene matches. The CDR3 DNA follows: TGTGCCTCCAGGGGGTCCACAGATACGCAGTATTTT. It encodes CASRGSTDTQYF. Combining the CDR3 with reference TRBV28 and TRBJ2-3 gives the whole variable domain DVKVTQSSRYLVKRTGEKVFLECVQDMDHENMFWYRQDPGLGLRLIYFSYDVKMKEKGDIPEGYSVSREKKERFSLILESASTNQTSMYLCASRGSTDTQYFGPGTRLTVL.

This clonotype was seen a few times. The V gene is TRBV18, the J gene TRBJ1-4; maybe TRBD1 (5 bases). CDR3 length equals 14 residues. Per germline, CDR1 KGHSH and CDR2 LQKENI. V was pared by 8 bases and J by 0 bases, with 10 bases between. DNA for the CDR3: TGTGCCAGCCGAGGAGGGGCAACTAATGAAAAACTGTTTTTT. Its translation: CASRGGATNEKLFF.

This clonotype was observed many times. Sequence at one end of the junction differs from germline and may be a read error. V and J are TRBV7-7 and TRBJ2-2, with D perhaps TRBD2 (5 bases). The CDR3 sequence is 16 residues long. Germline CDR1 and CDR2: SSHAT and FNYEAQ (reference sequence). The CDR3 nucleotides read TGTGCTAGCAGCTTAGCGCTGGCAGCTTCCACCGGGGAGCTGTTTTTT. As protein: CASSLALAASTGELFF.

This sequence joins TRBV28 and TRBJ2-7; either TRBD1 or TRBD2 may fit D (5 bases each). Germline V gives CDR1 MDHEN, CDR2 SYDVKM. CDR3 size: 13 residues. Trimming cost V 9 bases and J 1 base, with 13 bases left between them. The CDR3 sequence: CASEGLRSYEQYF. CDR3 DNA sequence: TGTGCCAGTGAGGGGTTGCGGTCCTACGAGCAGTACTTC.

This rearrangement joins TRBV5-4 to TRBJ1-4; D ambiguous. Germline CDR1 reads SGHNT; CDR2 reads YYREEE (reference sequence). The CDR3 spans 13 residues. Trimming shortened V by 4 bases and J by 7 bases, and 11 bases separated the two germline ends. Here the CDR3 reads CASSTFSGEKLFF. The CDR3 DNA follows: TGTGCCAGCAGCACCTTCTCGGGTGAAAAACTGTTTTTT.

This sequence joins TRBV7-2 and TRBJ2-5; D uncertain. Between the trimmed V and J ends, which lost 6 bases and 3 bases, there was a span of 14 bases. This CDR3 region has 14 residues. Germline values: CDR1 SGHTA, CDR2 FQGNSA. The DNA for the CDR3 is TGTGCCAGCAGATTTAGCCCGGTAAAAGAGACCCAGTACTTC. As protein: CASRFSPVKETQYF. The full variable domain, its missing parts supplied by reference TRBV7-2 and TRBJ2-5, is GAGVSQSPSNKVTEKGKDVELRCDPISGHTALYWYRQSLGQGLEFLIYFQGNSAPDKSGLPSDRFSAERTGGSVSTLTIQRTQQEDSAVYLCASRFSPVKETQYFGPGTRLLVL.

This clonotype was observed many times. The chain has TRBV2 and TRBJ2-2; 7 bases match TRBD1. Germline CDR1 and CDR2: SNHLY and FYNNEI. CDR3 length: 16 amino acids. Germline trimming cut 8 bases from V and 0 bases from J; bases unmatched to any gene: 9. CDR3 residues: CASAKGGLANTGELFF. The CDR3 nucleotides are TGTGCCAGCGCCAAAGGGGGCCTAGCGAACACCGGGGAGCTGTTTTTT. Full variable domain (outside the CDR3, taken from reference TRBV2 and TRBJ2-2): EPEVTQTPSHQVTQMGQEVILRCVPISNHLYFYWYRQILGQKVEFLVSFYNNEISEKSEIFDDQFSVERPDGSNFTLKIRSTKLEDSAMYFCASAKGGLANTGELFFGEGSRLTVL.

This clonotype showed up many times. J is TRBJ2-4 and V is TRBV7-9; 10 bases agree with TRBD2. The CDR3 extends over 17 amino acids. The germline gives CDR1 SEHNR, CDR2 FQNEAQ (reference sequence). Trimming cost V 5 bases and J 0 bases; bases outside gene matches: 7. The CDR3: CASSTGLAEVAKNIQYF. The CDR3 DNA reads TGTGCCAGCAGCACAGGACTAGCGGAAGTAGCCAAAAACATTCAGTACTTC. Together with reference TRBV7-9 and TRBJ2-4, the CDR3 gives the full variable domain: DTGVSQNPRHKITKRGQNVTFRCDPISEHNRLYWYRQTLGQGPEFLTYFQNEAQLEKSRLLSDRFSAERPKGSFSTLEIQRTEQGDSAMYLCASSTGLAEVAKNIQYFGAGTRLSVL.

There are many counts of this clonotype. The V call is TRBV18, the J call TRBJ2-2; 8 bases are a match to TRBD1. Germline V CDR1 and CDR2: KGHSH, LQKENI. The CDR3 has 14 residues. V lost 5 bases, J lost 7 bases, and 6 bases stayed unmatched. The CDR3 bases are TGTGCCAGCTCAACGACAGGGGAGGTCGGGGAGCTGTTTTTT. It yields the protein CASSTTGEVGELFF. Drawing the rest from reference TRBV18 and TRBJ2-2, the complete variable domain is NAGVMQNPRHLVRRRGQEARLRCSPMKGHSHVYWYRQLPEEGLKFMVYLQKENIIDESGMPKERFSAEFPKEGPSILRIQQVVRGDSAAYFCASSTTGEVGELFFGEGSRLTVL.

V usage is TRBV12-3 or TRBV12-4 and J usage is TRBJ2-5; 11 bases map to TRBD2. Germline trimming cut 5 bases from V and 3 bases from J; bases unmatched to any gene: 2. The CDR3 is made up of 14 amino acids. CDR3 sequence (DNA): TGTGCCAGCAGTAAACTAGCGGGAGAAGAGACCCAGTACTTC. Its translation is CASSKLAGEETQYF.

This clonotype showed up many times. The genes are TRBV7-2 and TRBJ2-7, with TRBD2 matching over 7 bases. Germline CDR1 is SGHTA and CDR2 is FQGNSA. With V trimmed by 1 base and J by 3 bases, 3 bases remained unmatched. CDR3 length: 14 amino acids. CDR3 loop: CASSLVGGVYEQYF. The CDR3 DNA sequence: TGTGCCAGCAGCTTAGTGGGGGGGGTCTACGAGCAGTACTTC.

This clonotype has at least ten counts. The rearrangement links TRBV11-2 to TRBJ1-4; D is unresolved. Germline lookup yields CDR1 SGHAT and CDR2 FQNNGV. Between the trimmed V and J ends, which lost 1 base and 7 bases, there was a span of 10 bases. CDR3 length: 14 residues. CDR3 nucleotide sequence: TGTGCCAGCAGCTTAGCGGGAACGGGTGAAAAACTGTTTTTT. Protein product: CASSLAGTGEKLFF.

This clonotype occurred many times. The V call is TRBV19, the J call TRBJ2-4, with 8 bases lining up with TRBD2. Germline V gene data show CDR1 as LNHDA and CDR2 as SQIVND (reference sequence). This CDR3 has 16 amino acids. After removal of 6 bases from V and 0 bases from J, the junction contained 7 bases not matched to a gene. As DNA, the CDR3 is TGTGCCAGTAGCCCAGCGGGGGATCTAGCCAAAAACATTCAGTACTTC. It yields the protein CASSPAGDLAKNIQYF.

This clonotype was seen a few times. CDR3 coding DNA: TGCGCCAGCAGCCCCGGGACTAGCGGCGGTAATGAGCAGTTCTTC. This codes for CASSPGTSGGNEQFF. The J gene is TRBJ2-1, the V gene TRBV5-1; 11 bases agree with TRBD2. The J segment lost 7 bases and the V segment lost 4 bases, leaving 7 bases of the junction unmatched. CDR3 length: 15 residues. The germline CDR1 and CDR2 sequences are SGHRS and YFSETQ.

This clonotype has a handful of counts. CDR3 region: CASSPQREGLGDEQFF. DNA of the CDR3: TGTGCCAGCAGCCCGCAGCGGGAGGGCCTTGGCGATGAGCAGTTCTTC. The chain has TRBV7-9 and TRBJ2-1; 10 bases map to TRBD2. The V and J ends lost 5 bases and 8 bases, in that order; junction bases with no gene match: 12. This CDR3 has 16 amino acids. Germline CDR1 is SEHNR and CDR2 is FQNEAQ (reference sequence).

This clonotype was observed many times. The chain carries TRBV11-3 and TRBJ1-1; 7 bases agree with TRBD1. Germline trimming cut 7 bases from V and 4 bases from J; bases unmatched to any gene: 9. CDR3 length equals 14 residues. Germline CDR1 reads SGHNT; CDR2 reads YENEEA. This chain's CDR3 is CASTLEGASTEAFF. For the CDR3, the DNA is TGTGCCAGCACCCTGGAGGGGGCAAGCACTGAAGCTTTCTTT.

This clonotype has ten or more counts. The chain combines TRBV9 with TRBJ2-6, with D unclear. CDR1 SGDLS and CDR2 YYNGEE come from the germline V gene. V shed 5 bases and J shed 3 bases, with 3 bases lying between them. This CDR3 has 12 residues. Here the CDR3 reads CASSRGANVLTF. For the CDR3, the DNA is TGTGCCAGCAGTCGTGGGGCCAACGTCCTGACTTTC.

The rearrangement joins TRBV6-2 or TRBV6-3 to TRBJ2-1, with 10 bases identical to TRBD2. Per the germline V gene, CDR1 is MNHEY and CDR2 is SVGEGT. V dropped 8 bases and J dropped 2; count of bases not matched to a gene: 9. The CDR3 is 16 amino acids. For the CDR3, the DNA is TGTGCCAGCTCTTCCGTCGGACTAGCGGCCTACAATGAGCAGTTCTTC. This translates into CASSSVGLAAYNEQFF.

The V and J genes are TRBV10-2 and TRBJ2-6; the D is unclear. The V end lost 7 bases, the J end lost 3 bases, and 4 bases lay between the germline ends. Germline CDR1 reads WSHSY; CDR2 reads SAAADI. The CDR3 is 12 amino acids. CDR3 bases: TGCGCCAGCATGGGTGGGGCCAACGTCCTGACTTTC. This codes for CASMGGANVLTF.

This clonotype has ten or more counts. V is TRBV3-1 and J is TRBJ2-1; 14 nucleotides align to TRBD2. Germline lookup yields CDR1 LGHDT and CDR2 YNNKEL (reference sequence). The CDR3 covers 17 residues. Trimming removed 1 base from V and 6 bases from J; junction bases left unmatched: 5. CDR3 residues: CASSQGEGLAGANEQFF. DNA for the CDR3: TGTGCCAGCAGCCAAGGAGAGGGACTAGCGGGGGCCAATGAGCAGTTCTTC.

This clonotype turned up a few times. The CDR3 DNA reads TGTGCCAGCAGTTTAGTAGGGAGAGTAGCGGAGCAGTACTTC. This codes for CASSLVGRVAEQYF. This chain links TRBV12-3 or TRBV12-4 with TRBJ2-7; TRBD2 might be the D (5 bases). The length of the CDR3 is 14 residues. The V end lost 1 base, the J end lost 7 bases, and 14 bases lay between the germline ends.

V usage is TRBV2 and J usage is TRBJ1-1, with 9 bases aligning to TRBD1. Germline trimming cut 7 bases from V and 5 bases from J; bases unmatched to any gene: 8. The CDR3 has 14 amino acids. From germline, CDR1 is SNHLY and CDR2 FYNNEI. The CDR3 region is CASNEETGGTEAFF. The DNA for the CDR3 is TGTGCCAGCAACGAAGAGACAGGGGGGACTGAAGCTTTCTTT.

This clonotype was observed a few times. The chain uses TRBV6-6 and TRBJ1-4; TRBD1 matches at 7 bases. The length of the CDR3 is 16 residues. Germline CDR1 MNHNY, CDR2 SVGAGI (reference sequence). After removal of 7 bases from V and 4 bases from J, the junction contained 12 bases not matched to a gene. In DNA, the CDR3 is TGTGCCAGCACCAACCCGACAGGGAGGAATAATGAAAAACTGTTTTTT. It yields the protein CASTNPTGRNNEKLFF.

At least ten counts were recorded for this clonotype. The chain is built from TRBV7-3 and TRBJ1-1, with D perhaps TRBD1 (5 bases). Looked up from germline, CDR1 is SGHTA and CDR2 is FQGTGA. There are 12 residues in the CDR3. V dropped 7 bases and J dropped 7 bases, with 13 bases sitting between them. The CDR3 here is CASTVFGGEAFF. CDR3 DNA sequence: TGTGCCAGCACCGTGTTTGGGGGTGAAGCTTTCTTT.

This clonotype was observed at least ten times. The chain combines TRBV5-1 with TRBJ2-7, with D perhaps matching TRBD2 (6 bases). The CDR3 totals 17 residues. The germline V gene encodes CDR1 SGHRS and CDR2 YFSETQ. V was pared by 4 bases and J by 0 bases, with 20 bases between. CDR3 protein: CASSPGTFLLTSYEQYF. For the CDR3, the DNA is TGCGCCAGCAGCCCAGGGACTTTTTTACTAACCTCCTACGAGCAGTACTTC.

This clonotype was seen a few times. V is TRBV3-1 and J is TRBJ1-2, with a weak D call TRBD1 (6 bases). From germline, CDR1 is LGHDT and CDR2 YNNKEL (reference sequence). This CDR3 spans 15 amino acids. Trimming removed 8 bases from V and 6 bases from J, with 22 bases in between. CDR3 amino acids: CASGGQGSSSNGYTF. For the CDR3, the DNA is TGTGCCAGCGGCGGGCAGGGGTCATCCTCGAATGGCTACACCTTC.

This clonotype occurred many times. V usage is TRBV6-5 and J usage is TRBJ1-4; no clear D. This CDR3 has 15 residues. The ends were cut back, 5 bases at V and 1 base at J, with 11 bases in the middle. Per the germline V gene, CDR1 is MNHEY and CDR2 is SVGAGI. The CDR3 nucleotides read TGTGCCAGCAGTCGGAGGAGGGAAACTAATGAAAAACTGTTTTTT. Encoded protein: CASSRRRETNEKLFF.

This clonotype was counted at least ten times. The CDR3 DNA is TGTGCCAGCAGTTCCGAGGGGGCGACGAATGAAAAACTGTTTTTT. Translating gives CASSSEGATNEKLFF. The rearrangement uses TRBV28 and TRBJ1-4, with TRBD1 matching 7 bases. This CDR3 spans 15 amino acids. Losses at the gene ends were 4 bases for V and 5 bases for J; bases not matched to a gene: 7. CDR1 and CDR2 (germline): MDHEN, SYDVKM.

Ten or more counts support this clonotype. This rearrangement joins TRBV11-2 to TRBJ2-6, with D hard to call. CDR1 and CDR2 from the germline V gene are SGHAT and FQNNGV. The CDR3 is 16 residues long. Trimming cost V 4 bases and J 5 bases, with 15 bases left between them. CDR3 in amino acids: CASSSKVGYWANVLTF. The CDR3 nucleotides read TGTGCCAGCAGCTCGAAGGTCGGTTATTGGGCCAACGTCCTGACTTTC.